This passage covers 26 T cell receptor beta chains from one sample sequenced in a study of human T cells and chemical hapten exposure (dated by TCRdb to 2020 to 2022). The time point label on this specimen signifies: patch test 1, 2 weeks after DPC sensitization. Reading the label with the study, this specimen's treatment or condition is: therapeutic diphenylcyclopropenone sensitization with weekly scalp DPC. Libraries were constructed by RACE. The data were produced on a NextSeq 500. Starting from the raw public reads, TCRdb applied fastp trimming at Q25, assembled clones with MiXCR and retained in-frame beta chains. Every distinct CDR3 protein forms one entry, paired with its most common genes and DNA. The sample table records some 380,000 distinct CDR3 sequences; nearly 5% of these occur just once. Under 3% of the sample rests with the top ten. Sequenced here: whole blood, sampled in connection with sensitization to the hapten diphenylcyclopropenone (DPC). The receptor set was obtained from a woman aged 45-60 years with alopecia areata. Some clones in this sample may be carry-over from other donors' samples.

This clonotype was seen at least ten times. J is TRBJ2-2 and V is TRBV2, with TRBD2 as a possible D gene (6 bases). There are 15 residues in the CDR3. CDR1 and CDR2 from the germline V gene are SNHLY and FYNNEI. With 3 bases removed from V and 7 bases from J, the gap between germline ends came to 15 bases. The CDR3 protein is CASSDGHPGVGELFF. The CDR3 DNA is TGTGCCAGCAGTGATGGTCACCCGGGGGTCGGGGAGCTGTTTTTT.

This sequence joins TRBV3-1 and TRBJ2-1; maybe TRBD2 (5 bases). V lost 5 bases and J 7 bases, leaving 21 bases between the germline ends. The CDR3 runs to 16 residues. Germline loops: CDR1 LGHDT, CDR2 YNNKEL (reference sequence). The CDR3 coding sequence is TGTGCCAGCAGCTTGAGGTCGGTAGCGACCTTGAATGAGCAGTTCTTC. Its protein product is CASSLRSVATLNEQFF.

The chain's CDR3 is CASSSRQGWNTEAFF. The CDR3 DNA reads TGTGCCAGCAGTTCCCGACAGGGGTGGAACACTGAAGCTTTCTTT. This sequence joins TRBV28 and TRBJ1-1; TRBD1 matches at 8 bases. The V and J ends lost 4 bases and 1 base, in that order; junction bases with no gene match: 5. The CDR3 is 15 amino acids. In germline, CDR1 is MDHEN, CDR2 SYDVKM.

There are many counts of this clonotype. J is TRBJ1-5 and V is TRBV12-3 or TRBV12-4, with D tentatively TRBD1 (5 bases). This CDR3 is built from 14 residues. V lost 6 bases and J lost 0, with 9 bases in between. CDR3 residues: CASSAGYSNQPQHF. The CDR3 DNA reads as TGTGCCAGCAGCGCAGGGTATAGCAATCAGCCCCAGCATTTT.

This clonotype has ten or more counts. The chain uses TRBV2 and TRBJ1-1; 8 nucleotides agree with TRBD1. Germline V gene sequence: CDR1 SNHLY, CDR2 FYNNEI. Trimming at V came to 8 bases and at J to 0 bases, leaving 11 bases not matched to a gene. The CDR3 spans 16 residues. CDR3 sequence: CASGGDRRFVNTEAFF. In DNA form, the CDR3 reads TGTGCCAGCGGAGGGGACAGGAGGTTCGTGAACACTGAAGCTTTCTTT.

This clonotype was picked up many times. CDR3 sequence (DNA): TGTGCCCCAGACCATAGCACAGATACGCAGTATTTT. It is translated as CAPDHSTDTQYF. V and J are TRBV10-3 and TRBJ2-3; D not certain. The germline V gene has CDR1 ENHRY and CDR2 SYGVKD. V was clipped by 11 bases and J by 0 bases, with 9 bases between them. CDR3 length: 12 residues.

This clonotype was recorded many times. The V gene is TRBV20-1, the J gene TRBJ2-3; TRBD1 matches at 8 bases. The length of the CDR3 is 14 residues. Germline-derived CDR1 and CDR2 are DFQATT and SNEGSKA (reference sequence). V trimming: 5 bases; J trimming: 2 bases; junction bases outside the gene matches: 6. CDR3 protein: CSARRTGFTDTQYF. CDR3 nucleotides: TGCAGTGCTCGTCGGACAGGGTTCACAGATACGCAGTATTTT.

This clonotype was detected many times. This sequence joins TRBV6-5 and TRBJ2-7; D unclear. The germline V and J ends were trimmed by 2 bases and 2 bases, with 10 bases remaining between them. The germline V gene encodes CDR1 MNHEY and CDR2 SVGAGI. There are 14 residues in the CDR3. In DNA form, the CDR3 reads TGTGCCAGCAGTTACGATCGTACCGCCTACGAGCAGTACTTC. Its translation: CASSYDRTAYEQYF.

The DNA for the CDR3 is TGTGCCAGCAGTTTTGCCAGTAGTTCCTACGAGCAGTACTTC. Translating gives CASSFASSSYEQYF. The rearrangement uses TRBV12-3 or TRBV12-4 and TRBJ2-7; D not certain. This CDR3 region has 14 residues. The germline V and J ends were trimmed by 3 bases and 1 base, with 10 bases remaining between them.

This sequence joins TRBV27 and TRBJ1-1; 9 bases map to TRBD1. V shed 8 bases, J shed 11 bases, and the junction held 15 bases outside the gene matches. CDR3 length equals 14 residues. Germline CDR1 MNHEY, CDR2 SMNVEV (reference sequence). CDR3: CASQFQLTGGIAFF. CDR3 bases: TGTGCCAGCCAGTTCCAGCTAACAGGGGGCATTGCTTTCTTT.

The table lists this clonotype with many counts. The rearrangement uses TRBV7-6 and TRBJ2-5; 10 positions match TRBD2. The germline V gene encodes CDR1 SGHVS and CDR2 FNYEAQ. V lost 1 base and J lost 5; bases outside the gene matches: 7. This CDR3 comprises 16 residues. Here the CDR3 reads CASSLGSGRALETQYF. In DNA, the CDR3 is TGTGCCAGCAGCTTAGGAAGCGGGAGGGCCTTGGAGACCCAGTACTTC.

The V and J genes are TRBV28 and TRBJ2-1; TRBD1 matches at 8 bases. Germline V gene lookup returns CDR1 MDHEN and CDR2 SYDVKM. The CDR3 contains 15 residues. J lost 2 bases, V lost 7 bases, and 7 bases had no gene match. The CDR3 DNA reads as TGTGCCAGCACCTCGGCAGGGGGCACCTACAATGAGCAGTTCTTC. It translates to CASTSAGGTYNEQFF.

V is TRBV5-1 and J is TRBJ1-5, with D unclear. The V gene's germline CDR1 is SGHRS and CDR2 YFSETQ. Trimming took off 2 bases at V and 3 bases at J, with 9 bases between the two ends. CDR3 length equals 14 residues. The CDR3: CASSLAGFNQPQHF. CDR3 sequence (DNA): TGCGCCAGCAGCTTAGCTGGGTTCAATCAGCCCCAGCATTTT.

This CDR3 is CASRRQGLQPQHF. The CDR3 DNA reads TGTGCCAGCAGGAGACAGGGTCTGCAGCCCCAGCATTTT. V usage is TRBV28 and J usage is TRBJ1-5; 7 bases are shared with TRBD1. V lost 6 bases to trimming and J lost 7 bases; unmatched junction nucleotides: 6. Germline lookup yields CDR1 MDHEN and CDR2 SYDVKM. There are 13 residues in the CDR3.

This clonotype has just a few counts. The rearrangement uses TRBV7-8 and TRBJ1-3; 10 bases agree with TRBD1. The germline gives CDR1 SGHVS, CDR2 FQNEAQ. This CDR3 contains 19 residues. Trimming at V came to 5 bases and at J to 0 bases, leaving 13 bases not matched to a gene. CDR3 protein: CASSTRPGQGTLSGNTIYF. In nucleotides, the CDR3 is TGTGCCAGCAGCACTCGCCCGGGACAGGGGACTCTCTCTGGAAACACCATATATTTT.

This clonotype was detected ten times or more. The chain links TRBV5-1 to TRBJ1-1, with TRBD1 matching 7 bases. Germline trimming cut 4 bases from V and 4 bases from J; bases unmatched to any gene: 10. Germline-derived CDR1 and CDR2 are SGHRS and YFSETQ. This CDR3 is 15 amino acids long. As DNA, the CDR3 is TGCGCCAGCAGCCTGACAGGGTCCGGCGGCACTGAAGCTTTCTTT. The encoded protein is CASSLTGSGGTEAFF.

This clonotype has a count of ten or more. This chain joins TRBV6-5 and TRBJ1-1, with D maybe TRBD1 (5 bases). The CDR3 totals 12 residues. Trimming stripped 6 bases from V and 3 bases from J, with 8 bases between. The V gene's germline CDR1 is MNHEY and CDR2 SVGAGI. CDR3 DNA: TGTGCCAGCAGAACAGGTGACACTGAAGCTTTCTTT. This translates into CASRTGDTEAFF.

At least ten counts were recorded for this clonotype. This rearrangement joins TRBV6-5 to TRBJ1-6; D call uncertain. This CDR3 region has 14 residues. Germline-derived CDR1 and CDR2 are MNHEY and SVGAGI. Trimming shortened V by 0 bases and J by 7 bases, and 7 bases separated the two germline ends. CDR3 nucleotide sequence: TGTGCCAGCAGTTACTCGGCCGGGAATTCACCCCTCCACTTT. The encoded protein is CASSYSAGNSPLHF.

This clonotype occurred many times. The chain carries TRBV27 and TRBJ2-1; D unclear. From germline, CDR1 is MNHEY and CDR2 SMNVEV (reference sequence). V lost 6 bases to trimming and J lost 0 bases, with 9 bases between them. The CDR3 covers 14 residues. The CDR3 DNA sequence: TGTGCCAGCAGCCTCCCTGGCTCCTACAATGAGCAGTTCTTC. Translating it yields CASSLPGSYNEQFF.

In its sample, this clonotype was seen a few times. This chain uses TRBV4-1 with TRBJ1-5, with a tentative D call TRBD1 (5 bases). This CDR3 contains 18 residues. The V end was cut by 3 bases, the J end by 2 bases, with 20 bases between. Germline assignment: CDR1 MGHRA and CDR2 YSYEKL. DNA for the CDR3: TGCGCCAGCAGCCAGACAGTAGTCCCCATGTCGGGCAATCAGCCCCAGCATTTT. This gives the protein CASSQTVVPMSGNQPQHF.

This clonotype was picked up a small number of times. V is TRBV20-1 and J is TRBJ2-7, with 7 bases identical to TRBD1. With V trimmed by 8 bases and J by 2 bases, 9 bases remained unmatched. CDR1 is DFQATT, CDR2 SNEGSKA, per germline (reference sequence). CDR3 size: 13 residues. In DNA, the CDR3 is TGCAGTCCCCCGAGACAGGGACCCTACGAGCAGTACTTC. Translation gives CSPPRQGPYEQYF.

This clonotype was seen only a few times. CDR3 region: CASSQQGYSTEAFF. CDR3 bases: TGTGCCAGCAGTCAACAGGGATATAGCACTGAAGCTTTCTTT. This chain links TRBV27 with TRBJ1-1; tentatively, D is TRBD1 (6 bases). Trimming pared 5 bases from V and 4 bases from J, leaving 14 bases between. CDR1 is MNHEY, CDR2 SMNVEV, per germline (reference sequence). This CDR3 contains 14 residues.

This clonotype was detected ten times or more. The chain recombines TRBV25-1 with TRBJ2-7; D perhaps matches TRBD1 (6 bases). V lost 3 bases and J 2 bases, leaving 14 bases between the germline ends. Germline V gives CDR1 MGHDK, CDR2 SYGVNS. This CDR3 has 15 amino acids. DNA of the CDR3: TGTGCCAGCAGTGAGGCCGGTACAGGGACCTACGAGCAGTACTTC. Its protein is CASSEAGTGTYEQYF.

This clonotype was counted ten times or more. The chain joins TRBV7-9 to TRBJ2-7, with a possible D match to TRBD2 (5 bases). V lost 3 bases and J lost 2, with 8 bases in between. The CDR3 extends over 13 amino acids. CDR1 is SEHNR and CDR2 is FQNEAQ in the germline V gene (reference sequence). Written as DNA, the CDR3 is TGTGCCAGCAGCTTTAGCGTCCCCTACGAGCAGTACTTC. This encodes CASSFSVPYEQYF.

V gene TRBV20-1 combines with J gene TRBJ1-6; D remains ambiguous. The CDR3 runs to 14 residues. Trimming shortened V by 1 base and J by 7 bases, and 11 bases separated the two germline ends. Germline V lookup: CDR1 DFQATT, CDR2 SNEGSKA (reference sequence). CDR3 sequence reads: CSARVRVRNSPLHF. CDR3 nucleotides: TGCAGTGCTAGAGTCAGAGTGAGGAATTCACCCCTCCACTTT.

As for this clonotype: This may arise from a read error, as a much more abundant clone is one base away. The J gene is TRBJ2-2, the V gene TRBV29-1; D remains unclear. Looked up from germline, CDR1 is SQVTM and CDR2 is ANQGSEA. V dropped 2 bases and J dropped 4 bases, with 5 bases sitting between them. The CDR3 sequence is 12 residues long. The CDR3 DNA reads TGCAGCGTTGAACCCGGCACCGGGGAGCTGTTTTTT. It is translated as CSVEPGTGELFF.